One TCR beta chain is described in this entry. Its antigen is not identified. This entry belongs to a study of tumor-infiltrating lymphocytes in primary liver carcinoma. Whole-study context: Resection treated the patients' primary liver carcinoma.

Germline DNA was also extracted, with blood RNA taken from unsorted whole blood. The germline V gene encodes CDR1 MNHEY and CDR2 SVGAGI. The CDR3 is 17 residues long. Trimming removed 4 bases at V and 2 bases at J, with 18 bases between. TCR beta cDNA was made from 400 to 500 ng total RNA with a constant-region primer. Libraries of TCR beta came from three nested multiplex PCR rounds with slightly modified ARM-PCR. With TRBV1-TRBV30 forward primers and a C-beta reverse primer, the first two PCR rounds were run for 9 to 10 cycles each. TCRdb re-analysed the multiplex PCR reads in MiXCR, keeping a single row per CDR3 protein. The sample includes a few hundred thousand distinct CDR3 sequences, almost 60% of them seen just once. Overall study findings and caveats: Tumor region pairs overlapped more than did tumor-adjacent and tumor-blood pairs.

The chain carries TRBV6-5 and TRBJ2-1; TRBD1 might be the D (5 bases). This receptor was identified in a woman aged 25 to 39 with primary liver carcinoma and hepatitis B virus infection. Sequenced: peripheral blood. The CDR3 coding sequence is TGTGCCAGCAGTTTCCAGGACATCCCACGACCCTACAATGAGCAGTTCTTC. Amino acid sequence: CASSFQDIPRPYNEQFF.